This T cell receptor (beta chain) stems from a study of T cells in Graves' hyperthyroidism and ophthalmopathy. For the study at large: Before treatment of any kind, peripheral blood was taken at initial diagnosis.

Amplification of TCR beta CDR3 regions used RNA as the template. When the TCR CDR3 underwent first-round RT-PCR, the HTBI primer set was used. TCRdb ran MiXCR on the multiplex PCR reads and lists one entry per CDR3 protein. Among 730,000 or so distinct CDR3 sequences listed, 18% were seen once. Trimming shortened V by 5 bases and J by 10 bases, and 18 bases separated the two germline ends. Germline V gene data show CDR1 as SGHAT and CDR2 as FQNNGV. The CDR3 length is 15 residues. This clonotype has ten or more counts. Its antigen is not identified. Recently diagnosed hyperthyroidism of less than 2 months' duration affected patients aged 18 to 65. Used for diagnoses were clinical symptoms, serum thyroxine and TRAb, thyroid ultrasound and orbital computed tomography. Study conclusions and caveats: Within blood appeared most thyroid clonotypes that had expanded above 0.001.

The specimen was blood. The sequence came from a woman between 50 and 59 years old with Graves' hyperthyroidism that later progressed to Graves' ophthalmopathy. The chain uses TRBV11-2 and TRBJ1-6; tentatively, D is TRBD1 (6 bases). In DNA form, the CDR3 reads TGTGCCAGCAGCCCCGTTTGGACAGCAGCCTCACCCCTCCACTTT. This sequence encodes CASSPVWTAASPLHF. Filled out from reference TRBV11-2 and TRBJ1-6, the complete variable domain reads EAGVAQSPRYKIIEKRQSVAFWCNPISGHATLYWYQQILGQGPKLLIQFQNNGVVDDSQLPKDRFSAERLKGVDSTLKIQPAKLEDSAVYLCASSPVWTAASPLHFGNGTRLTVT.